These 10 T cell receptor beta chains were all obtained from the same sample, sequenced in a study of T cell responses to AZD1222 COVID-19 vaccine. TCRdb keeps only in-frame clones here, not all; method: immunoSEQ multiplex PCR. The sample includes 100,000 or so clones, roughly 90% of them seen just once. Specimen: peripheral blood, collected on day 0 of AZD1222 vaccination. The receptors derive from an adult in good health.

The chain joins TRBV5-1 to TRBJ2-2; D unresolved. Looked up from germline, CDR1 is SGHRS and CDR2 is YFSETQ. The CDR3 spans 14 residues. V dropped 2 bases and J dropped 1 base, with 6 bases sitting between them. The CDR3 region is CASSFGVNTGELFF. The CDR3 region has the DNA TGCGCCAGCAGCTTTGGGGTGAACACCGGGGAGCTGTTTTTT.

In its sample, this clone was seen a few times. The CDR3 bases are TGTGCCAGCAGCAAACCGGACAGAGGGAACCAAGAGACCCAGTACTTC. It translates to CASSKPDRGNQETQYF. The chain couples TRBV5-4 to TRBJ2-5; D is possibly TRBD1 (6 bases). This CDR3 has 16 amino acids. V lost 4 bases and J lost 0, with 16 bases in between. Germline lookup yields CDR1 SGHNT and CDR2 YYREEE (reference sequence). The full variable domain, rest sourced from reference TRBV5-4 and TRBJ2-5, is ETGVTQSPTHLIKTRGQQVTLRCSSQSGHNTVSWYQQALGQGPQFIFQYYREEENGRGNFPPRFSGLQFPNYSSELNVNALELDDSALYLCASSKPDRGNQETQYFGPGTRLLVL.

CDR3 sequence: CASSYRSASEAFF. The CDR3 bases are TGTGCCAGCAGTTATCGTAGTGCTTCTGAAGCTTTCTTT. The chain links TRBV6-5 to TRBJ1-1; unclear D gene. The V gene's germline CDR1 is MNHEY and CDR2 SVGAGI. The CDR3 runs to 13 residues. V was trimmed by 3 bases and J by 6 bases, leaving 11 bases between them.

The V gene is TRBV28, the J gene TRBJ2-3, with 14 bases identical to TRBD2. Trimming took 3 bases from V and 6 from J; bases not matched to a gene: 5. CDR3 length equals 16 residues. CDR1 and CDR2 (germline): MDHEN, SYDVKM. CDR3 DNA sequence: TGTGCCAGCAGTTTGACTAGCGGGGGGGCTGGGGATACGCAGTATTTT. Residues: CASSLTSGGAGDTQYF.

This clone was observed a single time. CDR3 in amino acids: CASSLAEAFF. CDR3 nucleotides: TGTGCCAGCAGCTTAGCGGAAGCTTTCTTT. The rearrangement links TRBV7-9 to TRBJ1-1; D is undetermined. V dropped 0 bases and J dropped 8 bases, with 1 base sitting between them. The germline V gene encodes CDR1 SEHNR and CDR2 FQNEAQ (reference sequence). CDR3 length: 10 amino acids.

The V and J genes are TRBV6-5 and TRBJ1-1; D is undetermined. Germline V lookup: CDR1 MNHEY, CDR2 SVGAGI. This CDR3 comprises 14 residues. Trimming removed 5 bases from V and 4 bases from J, with 14 bases in between. The CDR3 nucleotides read TGTGCCAGCAGTCCCGCTAGATGGGGCACTGAAGCTTTCTTT. This sequence encodes CASSPARWGTEAFF.

This chain uses TRBV27 with TRBJ1-5; D is unclear. Germline-derived CDR1 and CDR2 are MNHEY and SMNVEV (reference sequence). V lost 0 bases, J lost 1 base, and 7 bases lay in between. This CDR3 region has 15 residues. CDR3 in DNA: TGTGCCAGCAGTTTATCACACCCGAGCAATCAGCCCCAGCATTTT. Protein: CASSLSHPSNQPQHF.

The gene calls are TRBV12-3 or TRBV12-4 and TRBJ1-4, with TRBD1 matching over 7 bases. With V trimmed by 5 bases and J by 6 bases, 3 bases remained unmatched. This CDR3 comprises 13 residues. The CDR3: CASSPGTDEKLFF. The CDR3 region has the DNA TGTGCCAGCAGTCCTGGGACAGATGAAAAACTGTTTTTT.

The CDR3 protein is CASSLSEKLFF. CDR3 DNA sequence: TGTGCCAGCAGTTTGAGTGAAAAACTGTTTTTT. The genes are TRBV12-3 or TRBV12-4 and TRBJ1-4; the D is unclear. The CDR3 sequence is 11 residues long. Trimming removed 3 bases from V and 7 bases from J, with 3 bases in between.

J is TRBJ2-1 and V is TRBV7-2; 12 bases are a match to TRBD2. The CDR3 has 15 amino acids. J gave up 4 bases and V 5 bases, and 3 bases lay outside the gene matches. Germline lookup yields CDR1 SGHTA and CDR2 FQGNSA. CDR3 loop: CASSQGLAGYNEQFF. CDR3 nucleotides: TGTGCCAGCAGCCAGGGACTAGCGGGTTACAATGAGCAGTTCTTC.